This T cell receptor beta chain was recovered during a study of CD8+CD57+ T cells in acquired aplastic anemia. About the research overall: Yields of DNA that came from sorted CD4+ and CD8+ cells averaged approximately 3.2 ug. As sequenced from healthy donors, CD4+ cells averaged about 9.8 million reads. Regarding the study as a whole: Shared by patients and controls, twenty-nine CD8+ CDR3s were abundant in patients. Controls did not differ significantly from patients in CD8+ Simpson's diversity.

For CDR3 and TCR beta VDJ profiling, genomic DNA was the template used. Each CDR3 protein is one row after TCRdb ran MiXCR on the reads. This repertoire shows just over 400,000 distinct CDR3 sequences, roughly 64% found once; its top ten account for approximately 3.9%. Germline values: CDR1 SEHNR, CDR2 FQNEAQ (reference sequence). The CDR3 runs 13 residues. V shed 1 base and J shed 7 bases, with 11 bases lying between them. With respect to this clonotype: Antigen: not known.

This chain joins TRBV7-9 and TRBJ2-7; D is unclear. This TCR was recovered from a human donor in good health, serving as a control. Sequenced sample: sorted CD4+, CD8+, or CD8+CD57+ T cells (not recorded which) from PBMCs. CDR3 amino acids: CASSLDSQNEQYF. The CDR3 DNA reads TGTGCCAGCAGCTTAGACAGCCAAAATGAGCAGTACTTC.